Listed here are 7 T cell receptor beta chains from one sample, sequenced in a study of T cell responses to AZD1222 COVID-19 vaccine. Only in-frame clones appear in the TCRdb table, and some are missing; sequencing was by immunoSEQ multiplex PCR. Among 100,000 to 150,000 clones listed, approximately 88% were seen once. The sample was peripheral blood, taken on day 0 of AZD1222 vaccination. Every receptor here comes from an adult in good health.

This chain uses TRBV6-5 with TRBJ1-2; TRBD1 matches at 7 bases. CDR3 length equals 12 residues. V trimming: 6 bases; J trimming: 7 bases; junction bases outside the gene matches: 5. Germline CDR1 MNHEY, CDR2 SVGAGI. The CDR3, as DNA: TGTGCCAGCAGAACCGGGACAGTTGGCTACACCTTC. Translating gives CASRTGTVGYTF.

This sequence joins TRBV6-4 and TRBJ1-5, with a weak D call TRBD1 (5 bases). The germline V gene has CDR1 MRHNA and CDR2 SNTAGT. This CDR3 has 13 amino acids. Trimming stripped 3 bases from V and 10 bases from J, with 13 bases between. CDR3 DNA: TGTGCCAGCAGTGAAACAGGAGGCCTACCCCAGCATTTT. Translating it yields CASSETGGLPQHF.

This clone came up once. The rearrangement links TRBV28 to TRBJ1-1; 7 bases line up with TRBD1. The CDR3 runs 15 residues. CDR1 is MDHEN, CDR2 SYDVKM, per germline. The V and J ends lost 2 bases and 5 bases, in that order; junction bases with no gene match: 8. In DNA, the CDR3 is TGTGCCAGCAGTTTAGGGTCCAGGGGGTTTACTGAAGCTTTCTTT. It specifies CASSLGSRGFTEAFF.

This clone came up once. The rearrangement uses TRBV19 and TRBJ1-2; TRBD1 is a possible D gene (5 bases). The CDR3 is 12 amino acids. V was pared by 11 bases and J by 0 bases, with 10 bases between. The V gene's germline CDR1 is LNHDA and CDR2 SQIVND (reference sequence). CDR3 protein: CAARASNYGYTF. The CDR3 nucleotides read TGTGCCGCCAGGGCTTCTAACTATGGCTACACCTTC.

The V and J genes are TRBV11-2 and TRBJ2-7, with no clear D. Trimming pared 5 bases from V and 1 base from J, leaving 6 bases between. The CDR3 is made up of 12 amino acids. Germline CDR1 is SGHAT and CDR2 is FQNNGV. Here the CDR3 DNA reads TGTGCCAGCAGCCATGATTCCTACGAGCAGTACTTC. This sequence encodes CASSHDSYEQYF.

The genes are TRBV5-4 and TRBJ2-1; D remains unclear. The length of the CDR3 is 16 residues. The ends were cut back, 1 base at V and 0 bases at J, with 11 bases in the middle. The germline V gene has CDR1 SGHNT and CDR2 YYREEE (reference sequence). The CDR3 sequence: CASSLNYRSSYNEQFF. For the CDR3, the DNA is TGTGCCAGCAGCTTGAACTACCGGAGCTCCTACAATGAGCAGTTCTTC.

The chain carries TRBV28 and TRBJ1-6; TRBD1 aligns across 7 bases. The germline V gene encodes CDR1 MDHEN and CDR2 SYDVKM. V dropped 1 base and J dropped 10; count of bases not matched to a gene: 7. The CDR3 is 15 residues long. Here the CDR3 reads CASSLFEGGHSPLHF. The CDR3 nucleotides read TGTGCCAGCAGTTTATTCGAAGGGGGCCACTCACCCCTCCACTTT.